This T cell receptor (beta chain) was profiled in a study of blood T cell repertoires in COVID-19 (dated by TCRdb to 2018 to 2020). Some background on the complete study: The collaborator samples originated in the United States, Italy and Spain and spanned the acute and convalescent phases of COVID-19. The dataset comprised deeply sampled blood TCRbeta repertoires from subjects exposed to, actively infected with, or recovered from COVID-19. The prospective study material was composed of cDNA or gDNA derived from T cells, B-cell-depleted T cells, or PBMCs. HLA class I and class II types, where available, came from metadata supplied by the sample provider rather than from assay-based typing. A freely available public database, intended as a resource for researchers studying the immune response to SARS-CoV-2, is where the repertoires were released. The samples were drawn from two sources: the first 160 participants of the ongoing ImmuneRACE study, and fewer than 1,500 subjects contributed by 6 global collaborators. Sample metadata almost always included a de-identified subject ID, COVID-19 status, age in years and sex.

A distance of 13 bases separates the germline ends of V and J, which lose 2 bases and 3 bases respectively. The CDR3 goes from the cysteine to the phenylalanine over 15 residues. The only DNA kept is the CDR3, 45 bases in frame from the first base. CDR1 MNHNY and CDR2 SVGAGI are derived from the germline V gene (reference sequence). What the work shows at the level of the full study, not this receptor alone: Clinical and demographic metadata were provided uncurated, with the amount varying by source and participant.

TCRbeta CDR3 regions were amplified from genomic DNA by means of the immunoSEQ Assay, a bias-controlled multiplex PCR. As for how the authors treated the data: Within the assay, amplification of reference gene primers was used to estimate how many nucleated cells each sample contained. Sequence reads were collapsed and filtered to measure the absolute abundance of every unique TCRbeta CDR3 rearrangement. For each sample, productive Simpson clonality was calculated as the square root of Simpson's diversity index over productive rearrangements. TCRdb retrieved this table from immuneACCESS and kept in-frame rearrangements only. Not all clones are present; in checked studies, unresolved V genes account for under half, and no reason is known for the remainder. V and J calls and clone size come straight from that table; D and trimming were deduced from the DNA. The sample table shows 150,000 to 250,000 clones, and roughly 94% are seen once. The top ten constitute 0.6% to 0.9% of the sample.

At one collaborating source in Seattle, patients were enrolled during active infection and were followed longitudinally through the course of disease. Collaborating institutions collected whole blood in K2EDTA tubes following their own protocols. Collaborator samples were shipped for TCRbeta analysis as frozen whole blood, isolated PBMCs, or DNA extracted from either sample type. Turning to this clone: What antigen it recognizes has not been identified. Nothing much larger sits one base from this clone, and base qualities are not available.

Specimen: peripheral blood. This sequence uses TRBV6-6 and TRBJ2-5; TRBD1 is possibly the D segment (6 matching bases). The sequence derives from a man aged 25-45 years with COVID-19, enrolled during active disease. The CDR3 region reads CASSYTGQTKETQYF. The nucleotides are TGTGCCAGCAGTTACACAGGGCAAACAAAAGAGACCCAGTACTTC.